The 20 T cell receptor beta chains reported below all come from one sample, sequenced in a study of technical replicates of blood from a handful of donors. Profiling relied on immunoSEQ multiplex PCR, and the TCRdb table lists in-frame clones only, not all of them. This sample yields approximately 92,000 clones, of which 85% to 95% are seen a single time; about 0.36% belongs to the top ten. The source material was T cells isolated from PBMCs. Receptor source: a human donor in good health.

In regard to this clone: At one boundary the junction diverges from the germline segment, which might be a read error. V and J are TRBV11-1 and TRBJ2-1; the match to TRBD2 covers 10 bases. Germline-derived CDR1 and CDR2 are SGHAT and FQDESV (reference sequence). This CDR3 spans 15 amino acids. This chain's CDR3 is CASSLAGVSYNEQFF. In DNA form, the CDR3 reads TGTGCCAGCAGCCTAGCGGGAGTTTCCTACAATGAGCAGTTCTTC.

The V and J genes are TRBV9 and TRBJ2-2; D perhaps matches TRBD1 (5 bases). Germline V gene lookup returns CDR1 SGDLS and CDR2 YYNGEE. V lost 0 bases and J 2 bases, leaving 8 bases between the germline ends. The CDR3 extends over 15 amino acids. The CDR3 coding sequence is TGTGCCAGCAGCGTAGTGGGGCAAAACACCGGGGAGCTGTTTTTT. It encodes CASSVVGQNTGELFF. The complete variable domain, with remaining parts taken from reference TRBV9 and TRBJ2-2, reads DSGVTQTPKHLITATGQRVTLRCSPRSGDLSVYWYQQSLDQGLQFLIQYYNGEERAKGNILERFSAQQFPDLHSELNLSSLELGDSALYFCASSVVGQNTGELFFGEGSRLTVL.

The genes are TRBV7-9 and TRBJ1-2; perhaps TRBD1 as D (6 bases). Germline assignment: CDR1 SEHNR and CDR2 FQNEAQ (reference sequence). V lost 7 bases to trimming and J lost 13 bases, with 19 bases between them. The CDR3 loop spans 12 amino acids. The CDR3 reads CASITPQGTVTF. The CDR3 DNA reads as TGTGCCAGCATCACGCCACAGGGTACGGTCACCTTC.

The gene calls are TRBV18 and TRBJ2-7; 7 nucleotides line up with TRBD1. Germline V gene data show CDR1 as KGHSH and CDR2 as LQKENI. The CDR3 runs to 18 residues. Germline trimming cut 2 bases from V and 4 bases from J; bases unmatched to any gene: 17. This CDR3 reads CASSPTQVGRGFLYEQYF. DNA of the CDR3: TGTGCCAGCTCACCAACCCAAGTTGGCAGGGGGTTCTTATACGAGCAGTACTTC.

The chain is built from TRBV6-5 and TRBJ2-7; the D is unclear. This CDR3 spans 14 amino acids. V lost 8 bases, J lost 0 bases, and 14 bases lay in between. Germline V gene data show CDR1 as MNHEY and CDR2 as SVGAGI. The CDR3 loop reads CASSPQTGSYEQYF. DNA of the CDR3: TGTGCCAGCTCCCCCCAGACGGGCTCCTACGAGCAGTACTTC.

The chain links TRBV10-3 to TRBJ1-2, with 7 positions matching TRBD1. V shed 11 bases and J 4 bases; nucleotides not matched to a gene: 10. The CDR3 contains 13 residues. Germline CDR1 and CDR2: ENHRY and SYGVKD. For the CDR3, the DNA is TGTGCCGCCCAACCGACAGGGATCTATGGCTACACCTTC. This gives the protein CAAQPTGIYGYTF.

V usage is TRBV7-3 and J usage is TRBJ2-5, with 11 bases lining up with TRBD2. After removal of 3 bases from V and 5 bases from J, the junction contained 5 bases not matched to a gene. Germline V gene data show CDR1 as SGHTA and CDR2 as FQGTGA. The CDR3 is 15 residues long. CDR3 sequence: CASSLALAGDETQYF. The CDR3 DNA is TGTGCCAGCAGCTTGGCACTAGCGGGAGACGAGACCCAGTACTTC.

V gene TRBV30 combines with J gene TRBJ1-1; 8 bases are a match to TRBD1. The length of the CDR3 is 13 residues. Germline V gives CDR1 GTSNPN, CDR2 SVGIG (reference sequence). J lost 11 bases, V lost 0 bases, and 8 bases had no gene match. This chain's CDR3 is CAWSVDRAGGAFF. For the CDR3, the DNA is TGTGCCTGGAGTGTGGACAGGGCCGGAGGGGCTTTCTTT.

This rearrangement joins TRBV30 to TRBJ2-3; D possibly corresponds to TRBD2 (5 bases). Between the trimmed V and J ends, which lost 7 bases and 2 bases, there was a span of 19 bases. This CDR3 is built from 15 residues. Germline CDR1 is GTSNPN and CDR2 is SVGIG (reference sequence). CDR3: CAYSPGSLFTDTQYF. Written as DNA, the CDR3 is TGTGCCTATAGTCCGGGGAGCCTCTTCACAGATACGCAGTATTTT.

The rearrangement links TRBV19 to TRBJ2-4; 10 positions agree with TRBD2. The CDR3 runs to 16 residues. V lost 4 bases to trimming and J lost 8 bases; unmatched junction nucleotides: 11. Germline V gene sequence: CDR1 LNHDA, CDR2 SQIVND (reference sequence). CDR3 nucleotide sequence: TGTGCCAGTAGTAAGACGGAAGCGGGAGGGCTAGACATTCAGTACTTC. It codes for CASSKTEAGGLDIQYF. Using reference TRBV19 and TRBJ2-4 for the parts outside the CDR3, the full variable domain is DGGITQSPKYLFRKEGQNVTLSCEQNLNHDAMYWYRQDPGQGLRLIYYSQIVNDFQKGDIAEGYSVSREKKESFPLTVTSAQKNPTAFYLCASSKTEAGGLDIQYFGAGTRLSVL.

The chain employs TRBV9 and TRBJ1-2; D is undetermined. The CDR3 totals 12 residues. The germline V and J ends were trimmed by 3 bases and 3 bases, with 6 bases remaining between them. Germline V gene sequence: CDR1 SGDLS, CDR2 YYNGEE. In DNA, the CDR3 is TGTGCCAGCAGCGAGGGAGACTATGGCTACACCTTC. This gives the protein CASSEGDYGYTF.

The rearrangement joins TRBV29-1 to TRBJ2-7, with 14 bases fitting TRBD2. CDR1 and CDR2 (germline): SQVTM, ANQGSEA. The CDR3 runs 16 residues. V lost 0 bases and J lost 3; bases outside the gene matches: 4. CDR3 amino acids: CSVEDGGTSGSYEQYF. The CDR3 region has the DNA TGCAGCGTTGAAGACGGCGGGACTAGCGGGAGCTACGAGCAGTACTTC.

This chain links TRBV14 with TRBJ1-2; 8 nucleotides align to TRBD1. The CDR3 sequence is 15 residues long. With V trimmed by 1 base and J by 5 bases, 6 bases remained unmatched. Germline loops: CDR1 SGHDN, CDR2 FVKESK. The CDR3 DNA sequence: TGTGCCAGCAGCCAAGGTGGGACAGGACGTTATGGCTACACCTTC. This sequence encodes CASSQGGTGRYGYTF.

Here the CDR3 reads CASSGQGASLEAFF. Here the CDR3 DNA reads TGTGCCAGCAGTGGACAGGGGGCATCCCTTGAAGCTTTCTTT. This chain joins TRBV2 and TRBJ1-1; 10 bases are a match to TRBD1. CDR1 is SNHLY, CDR2 FYNNEI, per germline. V shed 4 bases, J shed 7 bases, and the junction held 6 bases outside the gene matches. The CDR3 is 14 residues long.

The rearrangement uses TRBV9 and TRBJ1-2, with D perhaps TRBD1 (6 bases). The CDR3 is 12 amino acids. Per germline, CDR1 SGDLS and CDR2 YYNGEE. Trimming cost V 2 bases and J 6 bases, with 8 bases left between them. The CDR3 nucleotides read TGTGCCAGCAGCGTGAACAGGGATGGCTACACCTTC. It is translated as CASSVNRDGYTF.

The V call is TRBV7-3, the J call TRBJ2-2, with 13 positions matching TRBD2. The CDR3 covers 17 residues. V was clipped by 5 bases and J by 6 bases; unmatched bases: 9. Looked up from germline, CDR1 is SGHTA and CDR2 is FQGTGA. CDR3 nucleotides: TGTGCCAGCAGCCAATGGACTAGCGGGAGTTATCCCGGGGAGCTGTTTTTT. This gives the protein CASSQWTSGSYPGELFF.

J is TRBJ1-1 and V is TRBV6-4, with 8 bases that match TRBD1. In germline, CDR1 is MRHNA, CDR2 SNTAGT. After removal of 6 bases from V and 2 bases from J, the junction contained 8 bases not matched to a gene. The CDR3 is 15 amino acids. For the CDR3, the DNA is TGTGCCAGCAGGAACAGGACAGGGTCCAACACTGAAGCTTTCTTT. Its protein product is CASRNRTGSNTEAFF.

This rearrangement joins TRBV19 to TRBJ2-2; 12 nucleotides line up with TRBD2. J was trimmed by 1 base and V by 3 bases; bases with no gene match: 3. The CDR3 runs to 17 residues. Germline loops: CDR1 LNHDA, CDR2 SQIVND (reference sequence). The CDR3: CASSMRLAGVNTGELFF. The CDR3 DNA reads TGTGCCAGTAGTATGAGACTAGCGGGAGTGAACACCGGGGAGCTGTTTTTT.

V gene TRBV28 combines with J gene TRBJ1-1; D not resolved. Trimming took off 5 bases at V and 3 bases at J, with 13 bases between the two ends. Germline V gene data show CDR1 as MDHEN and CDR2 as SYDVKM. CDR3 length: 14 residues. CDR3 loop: CASSLGRGDTEAFF. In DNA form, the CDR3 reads TGTGCCAGCAGTCTCGGTCGTGGAGACACTGAAGCTTTCTTT.

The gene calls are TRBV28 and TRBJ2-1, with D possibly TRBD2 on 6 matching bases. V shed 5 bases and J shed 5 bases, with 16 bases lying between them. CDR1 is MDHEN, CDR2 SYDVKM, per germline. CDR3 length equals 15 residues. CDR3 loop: CASSTTSATDNEQFF. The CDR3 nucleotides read TGTGCCAGCAGTACGACTAGTGCAACAGACAATGAGCAGTTCTTC.